These 31 T cell receptor beta chains were sequenced from one sample in a study of blood T cells in healthy people across ages (dated by TCRdb to the mid-2010s). Library creation used 5' RACE. The listed sequencing device is Illumina HiSeq 2500. A second PCR of roughly 7 to 12 cycles was performed with a sample-barcoded 5' primer and a J-beta primer mix. TCRdb reprocessed the public reads (quality trimming at Q25 with fastp, clone calling with MiXCR) and kept in-frame beta chains. Every entry covers one CDR3 protein and lists the most common genes and DNA from its rows. The sample table records 1.5 million to 1.9 million distinct CDR3 sequences; 35% to 45% of these occur just once. The ten largest clones take up just over 4% of the sample. Sequenced input: blood. All receptors come from a woman between 18 and 29 years old in good health.

Many counts were recorded for this clonotype. The chain is built from TRBV13 and TRBJ2-1, with D perhaps being TRBD1 or TRBD2 (6 bases each). The germline V gene has CDR1 PRHDT and CDR2 FYEKMQ (reference sequence). The CDR3 is made up of 14 amino acids. Trimming removed 1 base at V and 6 bases at J, with 10 bases between. The CDR3 bases are TGTGCCAGCAGCTTAGCGGAGGGGGTCAATGAGCAGTTCTTC. This translates into CASSLAEGVNEQFF.

This chain links TRBV6-6 with TRBJ1-5, with 7 bases lining up with TRBD1. The CDR3 runs to 14 residues. Germline CDR1 MNHNY, CDR2 SVGAGI (reference sequence). Trimming removed 7 bases from V and 2 bases from J; junction bases left unmatched: 5. CDR3 in DNA: TGTGCCAGCACCGACGGACAGGGCAATCAGCCCCAGCATTTT. It encodes CASTDGQGNQPQHF.

This clonotype was picked up one time. This chain connects TRBV20-1 to TRBJ2-3; D may be TRBD1 or TRBD2 (5 bases each). Looked up from germline, CDR1 is DFQATT and CDR2 is SNEGSKA (reference sequence). The CDR3 loop spans 19 amino acids. Trimming left V 3 bases short and J 4 bases short, with 29 bases between. Here the CDR3 DNA reads TGCAGTGCTAGTTCAGGGACCCTAGGCGGCGCAGTTGGCGCAGATACGCAGTATTTT. It translates to CSASSGTLGGAVGADTQYF.

The chain links TRBV6-6 to TRBJ1-6; the D is unclear. The germline V gene encodes CDR1 MNHNY and CDR2 SVGAGI (reference sequence). V was clipped by 6 bases and J by 10 bases, with 7 bases between them. This CDR3 region has 11 residues. For the CDR3, the DNA is TGTGCCAGCAGCTCCAGGTCACCCCTCCACTTT. This gives the protein CASSSRSPLHF.

This clonotype came up a few times. The chain carries TRBV20-1 and TRBJ2-5, with 7 bases lining up with TRBD2. The CDR3 covers 13 residues. CDR1 and CDR2 (germline): DFQATT, SNEGSKA (reference sequence). Unmatched junction bases numbered 3, after V lost 1 base and J lost 4 bases. This CDR3 reads CSARAGGAETQYF. CDR3 nucleotides: TGCAGTGCTAGAGCGGGAGGAGCAGAGACCCAGTACTTC.

The chain has TRBV25-1 and TRBJ2-3; 8 bases match TRBD2. CDR3 length equals 16 residues. CDR1 is MGHDK and CDR2 is SYGVNS in the germline V gene. Trimming took 1 base from V and 4 from J; bases not matched to a gene: 7. CDR3 in DNA: TGTGCCAGCAGTGAATCGCTTACTAGCGGATCAGATACGCAGTATTTT. This sequence encodes CASSESLTSGSDTQYF.

This clonotype showed up just a few times. V and J are TRBV6-5 and TRBJ2-4; D is unclear. CDR1 and CDR2 (germline): MNHEY, SVGAGI. The CDR3 has 17 amino acids. V was trimmed by 4 bases and J by 0 bases, leaving 16 bases between them. Here the CDR3 DNA reads TGTGCCAGCAGTTCCCTCGGAGCACCCCAAGCCAAAAACATTCAGTACTTC. Protein: CASSSLGAPQAKNIQYF.

This clonotype was recorded once. The chain uses TRBV12-3 or TRBV12-4 and TRBJ2-2, with 15 positions matching TRBD2. Trimming at V came to 5 bases and at J to 6 bases, leaving 4 bases not matched to a gene. This CDR3 comprises 16 residues. CDR3 amino acids: CASSSRTSGRAGELFF. CDR3 in DNA: TGTGCCAGCAGTAGCCGGACTAGCGGGAGGGCCGGGGAGCTGTTTTTT.

The chain carries TRBV29-1 and TRBJ1-1, with no clear D. V lost 5 bases and J 4 bases, leaving 14 bases between the germline ends. Germline V CDR1 and CDR2: SQVTM, ANQGSEA. This CDR3 region has 13 residues. CDR3 nucleotide sequence: TGCAGCGTTTTACCCCTATATGGCACTGAAGCTTTCTTT. Its translation: CSVLPLYGTEAFF. The variable domain in full, with the rest retrieved from reference TRBV29-1 and TRBJ1-1, is SAVISQKPSRDICQRGTSLTIQCQVDSQVTMMFWYRQQPGQSLTLIATANQGSEATYESGFVIDKFPISRPNLTFSTLTVSNMSPEDSSIYLCSVLPLYGTEAFFGQGTRLTVV.

The V and J genes are TRBV4-2 and TRBJ1-2, with D unclear. Deletions cut 0 bases from V and 8 bases from J, with 10 bases between. The CDR3 contains 13 residues. CDR1 is LGHNA and CDR2 is YNFKEQ in the germline V gene. The CDR3 region has the DNA TGTGCCAGCAGCCAAGACTCAATCGGCGGCTACACCTTC. Translation: CASSQDSIGGYTF.

A word on this clonotype: A junction end diverges from the germline sequence, so it may reflect a read error. This chain uses TRBV9 with TRBJ1-2, with a possible D match to TRBD1 (5 bases). This CDR3 has 14 amino acids. Germline loops: CDR1 SGDLS, CDR2 YYNGEE. CDR3 in amino acids: CDSSVGGGEYGYTF. DNA of the CDR3: TGTGACAGCAGCGTAGGCGGGGGGGAGTATGGCTACACCTTC.

The chain links TRBV7-2 to TRBJ2-3; a weak D match, TRBD1 (5 bases). Trimming removed 5 bases at V and 6 bases at J, with 9 bases between. Germline assignment: CDR1 SGHTA and CDR2 FQGNSA. The length of the CDR3 is 12 residues. CDR3 region: CASSLRQDTQYF. The CDR3 DNA follows: TGTGCCAGCAGCCTGCGACAGGATACGCAGTATTTT.

In this sample, this clonotype turned up a few times. V usage is TRBV27 and J usage is TRBJ2-5; TRBD2 is a possible D gene (5 bases). The V end was cut by 6 bases, the J end by 4 bases, with 21 bases between. Germline loops: CDR1 MNHEY, CDR2 SMNVEV (reference sequence). The CDR3 is 16 residues long. CDR3 residues: CASRPLRLAALETQYF. The DNA of the CDR3 is TGTGCCAGCAGACCACTTCGGCTAGCAGCGTTAGAGACCCAGTACTTC.

The chain is built from TRBV20-1 and TRBJ1-2; D is unresolved. Germline V gene lookup returns CDR1 DFQATT and CDR2 SNEGSKA (reference sequence). This CDR3 is built from 14 residues. Trimming removed 3 bases at V and 2 bases at J, with 13 bases between. CDR3 DNA: TGCAGTGCTAGGACCACGGAGTTGAACTATGGCTACACCTTC. Protein: CSARTTELNYGYTF.

In its sample, this clonotype was seen a few times. CDR3 nucleotide sequence: TGTGCCAGCAGCCAAGACGGTCTAGCGGCGAATGAGCAGTTCTTC. This gives the protein CASSQDGLAANEQFF. The rearrangement links TRBV3-1 to TRBJ2-1, with 7 bases lining up with TRBD2. Looked up from germline, CDR1 is LGHDT and CDR2 is YNNKEL (reference sequence). The V segment lost 0 bases and the J segment 7 bases; nucleotides outside the gene matches: 6. There are 15 residues in the CDR3.

This clonotype was recorded many times. This chain links TRBV12-3 or TRBV12-4 with TRBJ2-1, with no clear D. The CDR3 has 12 amino acids. V dropped 8 bases and J dropped 8 bases, with 13 bases sitting between them. The CDR3: CASSPSGYEQFF. The CDR3 DNA follows: TGTGCCAGCTCACCCTCGGGTTATGAGCAGTTCTTC.

Concerning this clonotype: This may arise from a read error, as a much more abundant clone is one base away. The V gene is TRBV6-5, the J gene TRBJ1-2; D possibly corresponds to TRBD1 (5 bases). The germline V gene encodes CDR1 MNHEY and CDR2 SVGAGI. V dropped 8 bases and J dropped 4 bases, with 17 bases sitting between them. The CDR3 spans 14 residues. The CDR3 region has the DNA TGTGCCAGCTCCGCACGGGGGGGAGGCTATGGCTACACCTTC. This gives the protein CASSARGGGYGYTF.

The rearrangement uses TRBV7-8 and TRBJ2-1, with 9 bases aligning to TRBD2. Germline assignment: CDR1 SGHVS and CDR2 FQNEAQ. This CDR3 comprises 18 residues. Trimming removed 6 bases from V and 1 base from J; junction bases left unmatched: 13. The CDR3 here is CASRRQGLAPNSYNEQFF. The CDR3 bases are TGTGCCAGCAGACGGCAGGGACTAGCCCCGAATTCCTACAATGAGCAGTTCTTC.

The gene calls are TRBV7-6 and TRBJ2-1; D possibly corresponds to TRBD2 (7 bases). V shed 5 bases and J shed 5 bases, with 19 bases lying between them. The CDR3 consists of 16 residues. Germline V gives CDR1 SGHVS, CDR2 FNYEAQ. CDR3 protein: CASSPVGAGDHNEQFF. The CDR3 nucleotides read TGTGCCAGCAGCCCAGTGGGGGCGGGGGACCACAATGAGCAGTTCTTC. The variable domain in full, completed from reference TRBV7-6 and TRBJ2-1, reads GAGVSQSPRYKVTKRGQDVALRCDPISGHVSLYWYRQALGQGPEFLTYFNYEAQQDKSGLPNDRFSAERPEGSISTLTIQRTEQRDSAMYRCASSPVGAGDHNEQFFGPGTRLTVL.

The chain has TRBV9 and TRBJ2-7, with D perhaps TRBD2 (6 bases). CDR1 and CDR2 (germline): SGDLS, YYNGEE. Trimming left V 3 bases short and J 7 bases short, with 14 bases between. The CDR3 totals 13 residues. CDR3 coding DNA: TGTGCCAGCAGCGCCCCGCCGGGGGATGAGCAGTACTTC. Residues: CASSAPPGDEQYF.

In its sample, this clonotype was seen a few times. The rearrangement uses TRBV15 and TRBJ1-6; no reliable D call. With 0 bases removed from V and 9 bases from J, the gap between germline ends came to 6 bases. Germline lookup yields CDR1 LNHNV and CDR2 YYDKDF (reference sequence). The CDR3 length is 13 residues. The CDR3 here is CATSRDGGSPLHF. CDR3 coding DNA: TGTGCCACCAGCAGAGATGGCGGTTCACCCCTCCACTTT.

This clonotype was seen repeatedly, ten times or more. The genes are TRBV29-1 and TRBJ1-1; D remains unclear. The CDR3 consists of 12 residues. CDR1 and CDR2 from the germline V gene are SQVTM and ANQGSEA. V was cut by 4 bases and J by 4 bases, with 10 bases left in between. CDR3 nucleotides: TGCAGCGTTGCGGGCTGGGTCACTGAAGCTTTCTTT. Translating gives CSVAGWVTEAFF.

This clonotype was counted a few times. The genes are TRBV4-3 and TRBJ2-1; D possibly corresponds to TRBD1 (6 bases). Looked up from germline, CDR1 is LGHNA and CDR2 is YSLEER. The V end lost 2 bases, the J end lost 2 bases, and 10 bases lay between the germline ends. The CDR3 has 15 amino acids. The CDR3 here is CASSQTGNPYNEQFF. The DNA of the CDR3 is TGCGCCAGCAGCCAAACAGGGAATCCCTACAATGAGCAGTTCTTC.

The chain uses TRBV7-9 and TRBJ2-1; the D gene is possibly TRBD1 (6 bases). From germline, CDR1 is SEHNR and CDR2 FQNEAQ (reference sequence). Trimming shortened V by 6 bases and J by 13 bases, and 28 bases separated the two germline ends. The CDR3 is 16 amino acids. The CDR3 sequence is CASSPSGAFQVETQFF. The CDR3, as DNA: TGTGCCAGCAGTCCATCAGGGGCCTTCCAGGTGGAGACCCAGTTCTTC.

The chain has TRBV6-2 or TRBV6-3 and TRBJ1-5; D is unclear. The CDR3 spans 12 residues. With 3 bases removed from V and 7 bases from J, the gap between germline ends came to 7 bases. Germline CDR1 is MNHEY and CDR2 is SVGEGT. CDR3 protein: CASSYGVQPQHF. CDR3 nucleotides: TGTGCCAGCAGTTATGGGGTACAGCCCCAGCATTTT.

This clonotype was observed a single time. This may come from a read error, since a much larger clone is one base off. The CDR3 protein is CASSPVGNQPQNF. CDR3 nucleotides: TGCGCCAGCAGCCCTGTCGGCAATCAGCCCCAGAATTTT. This sequence joins TRBV5-1 and TRBJ1-5; D gene uncertain. The germline CDR1 and CDR2 sequences are SGHRS and YFSETQ. The CDR3 covers 13 residues.

The gene calls are TRBV27 and TRBJ1-2; D might be TRBD1 (6 bases). Germline V CDR1 and CDR2: MNHEY, SMNVEV (reference sequence). Trimming stripped 5 bases from V and 8 bases from J, with 12 bases between. The CDR3 is 12 amino acids. The CDR3 is CASSNRASGYTF. The CDR3, as DNA: TGTGCCAGCAGTAACAGGGCTTCAGGCTACACCTTC.

CDR3 coding DNA: TGTGCCAGTAGTATCGGTCCTCCCGGAGATACGCAGTATTTT. Translated, it gives CASSIGPPGDTQYF. The chain employs TRBV19 and TRBJ2-3; D uncertain. Germline values: CDR1 LNHDA, CDR2 SQIVND (reference sequence). The CDR3 runs to 14 residues. The germline V and J ends were trimmed by 3 bases and 5 bases, with 12 bases remaining between them.

The V call is TRBV5-1, the J call TRBJ1-1, with D maybe TRBD1 (6 bases). The CDR3 sequence is 17 residues long. CDR1 is SGHRS and CDR2 is YFSETQ in the germline V gene. V lost 3 bases and J 1 base, leaving 19 bases between the germline ends. As DNA, the CDR3 is TGCGCCAGCAGCTCCTTCCCTGGGGGACAATCGAACACTGAAGCTTTCTTT. The encoded protein is CASSSFPGGQSNTEAFF.

This clonotype was seen only a few times. The CDR3 spells CAWSVGSFYGQETQYF. CDR3 sequence (DNA): TGTGCCTGGAGTGTGGGATCCTTCTATGGCCAAGAGACCCAGTACTTC. This sequence joins TRBV30 and TRBJ2-5; D is ambiguous. Germline-derived CDR1 and CDR2 are GTSNPN and SVGIG (reference sequence). V was shortened by 0 bases and J by 1 base, with 15 bases between the two germline ends. This CDR3 spans 16 amino acids.

This chain uses TRBV11-2 with TRBJ2-3; no firm D call. The germline CDR1 and CDR2 sequences are SGHAT and FQNNGV. The CDR3 consists of 17 residues. Trimming pared 6 bases from V and 2 bases from J, leaving 21 bases between. The CDR3 DNA reads as TGTGCCAGCAGTTTCCCCCCAGTCGCCCCTCCCACAGATACGCAGTATTTT. Translation: CASSFPPVAPPTDTQYF.